The 11 T cell receptor beta chains below were found in one sample sequenced in a study of cytomegalovirus exposure and HLA in healthy donors. Repertoires were generated with immunoSEQ multiplex PCR, while TCRdb's copy carries only in-frame clones and drops some. The sample consists of some 190,000 clones, around nine tenths of them appearing once. The specimen was PBMCs. Source of these receptors: a man aged 25-40 years in good health and CMV-seropositive.

The rearrangement uses TRBV7-9 and TRBJ1-2; D is uncertain. V was trimmed by 1 base and J by 0 bases, leaving 15 bases between them. This CDR3 has 17 amino acids. Germline CDR1 SEHNR, CDR2 FQNEAQ (reference sequence). The CDR3 loop is CASSLDSSGWSNYGYTF. CDR3 DNA: TGTGCCAGCAGCTTAGATAGCTCCGGCTGGTCTAACTATGGCTACACCTTC. Using reference TRBV7-9 and TRBJ1-2 for the parts outside the CDR3, the full variable domain is DTGVSQNPRHKITKRGQNVTFRCDPISEHNRLYWYRQTLGQGPEFLTYFQNEAQLEKSRLLSDRFSAERPKGSFSTLEIQRTEQGDSAMYLCASSLDSSGWSNYGYTFGSGTRLTVV.

The V call is TRBV7-9, the J call TRBJ2-3; no firm D call. Per germline, CDR1 SEHNR and CDR2 FQNEAQ (reference sequence). Deletions cut 8 bases from V and 6 bases from J, with 9 bases between. CDR3 size: 11 residues. The CDR3 DNA reads as TGTGCCAGCGGGCTACTCGATACGCAGTATTTT. It yields the protein CASGLLDTQYF.

The V gene is TRBV7-9, the J gene TRBJ2-7; a weak D match, TRBD2 (5 bases). The V end lost 5 bases, the J end lost 5 bases, and 16 bases lay between the germline ends. There are 14 residues in the CDR3. CDR1 is SEHNR and CDR2 is FQNEAQ in the germline V gene (reference sequence). CDR3 DNA sequence: TGTGCCAGCAGCCTTGGAGGAGCGTCGAACGAGCAGTACTTC. Protein product: CASSLGGASNEQYF.

This clone was found once. The chain carries TRBV29-1 and TRBJ2-1, with D perhaps matching TRBD2 (6 bases). Germline V CDR1 and CDR2: SQVTM, ANQGSEA. Trimming removed 0 bases from V and 12 bases from J, with 15 bases in between. This CDR3 comprises 13 residues. DNA of the CDR3: TGCAGCGTTGAAGAGCGGGACTTCGGGAGGCAGTTCTTC. It is translated as CSVEERDFGRQFF.

This clone was found once. The rearrangement joins TRBV4-1 to TRBJ1-1; a possible D gene is TRBD1 (6 bases). The V and J ends lost 3 bases and 8 bases respectively, with 13 bases between them. Germline-derived CDR1 and CDR2 are MGHRA and YSYEKL. This CDR3 contains 13 residues. This chain's CDR3 is CASSHEQGYEAFF. CDR3 DNA sequence: TGCGCCAGCAGCCATGAACAGGGTTACGAAGCTTTCTTT.

The chain couples TRBV7-8 to TRBJ1-2; TRBD1 aligns across 11 bases. The CDR3 is 16 amino acids. After removal of 5 bases from V and 2 bases from J, the junction contained 7 bases not matched to a gene. Germline V gene sequence: CDR1 SGHVS, CDR2 FQNEAQ. The CDR3 here is CASSSSRDRGNYGYTF. The DNA of the CDR3 is TGTGCCAGCAGCAGTAGCCGGGACAGGGGGAACTATGGCTACACCTTC.

This chain joins TRBV5-6 and TRBJ1-2, with TRBD1 as a possible D gene (6 bases). Germline values: CDR1 SGHDT, CDR2 YYEEEE. CDR3 length: 17 amino acids. The ends were cut back, 4 bases at V and 0 bases at J, with 19 bases in the middle. The CDR3 region is CASSLSEFQGPNYGYTF. As DNA, the CDR3 is TGTGCCAGCAGCCTATCGGAATTCCAGGGGCCTAACTATGGCTACACCTTC.

This clone was seen a single time. V and J are TRBV27 and TRBJ2-5; the match to TRBD1 covers 9 bases. V shed 3 bases and J 5 bases; nucleotides not matched to a gene: 1. Germline values: CDR1 MNHEY, CDR2 SMNVEV (reference sequence). The CDR3 contains 13 residues. As DNA, the CDR3 is TGTGCCAGCAGTTTTGGGACAGGGGAGACCCAGTACTTC. Translated, it gives CASSFGTGETQYF.

The gene calls are TRBV11-3 and TRBJ2-3; perhaps TRBD2 as D (6 bases). V gave up 5 bases and J gave up 1 base, with 10 bases separating them. Germline V CDR1 and CDR2: SGHNT, YENEEA. This CDR3 comprises 14 residues. CDR3 sequence (DNA): TGTGCCAGCAGCCGTAGCGGAGGCACAGATACGCAGTATTTT. This codes for CASSRSGGTDTQYF.

This chain connects TRBV6-5 to TRBJ1-6; D unresolved. Germline loops: CDR1 MNHEY, CDR2 SVGAGI. Trimming took off 3 bases at V and 6 bases at J, with 9 bases between the two ends. This CDR3 region has 14 residues. CDR3 coding DNA: TGTGCCAGCAGTTATGTTACCCTTAATTCACCCCTCCACTTT. Protein: CASSYVTLNSPLHF.

The V and J genes are TRBV6-5 and TRBJ2-5; D perhaps matches TRBD2 (5 bases). CDR1 MNHEY and CDR2 SVGAGI come from the germline V gene. The V and J ends lost 2 bases and 11 bases respectively, with 12 bases between them. This CDR3 has 12 amino acids. This chain's CDR3 is CASSYVGGEQYF. CDR3 nucleotides: TGTGCCAGCAGTTACGTCGGTGGGGAGCAGTACTTC.